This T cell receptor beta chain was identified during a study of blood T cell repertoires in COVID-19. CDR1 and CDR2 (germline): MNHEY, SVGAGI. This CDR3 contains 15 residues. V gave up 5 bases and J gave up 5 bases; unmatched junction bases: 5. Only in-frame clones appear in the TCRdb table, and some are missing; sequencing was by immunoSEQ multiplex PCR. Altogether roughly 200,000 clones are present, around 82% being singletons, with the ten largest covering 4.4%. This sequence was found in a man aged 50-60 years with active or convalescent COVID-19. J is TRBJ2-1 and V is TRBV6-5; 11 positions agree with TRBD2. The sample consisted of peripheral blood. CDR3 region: CASSLSGGANNEQFF. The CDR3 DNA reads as TGTGCCAGCAGTCTTAGCGGGGGGGCGAACAATGAGCAGTTCTTC.